At least ten counts were recorded for the clone carrying this TCR beta chain. Antigen: not known. Trimming pared 5 bases from V and 1 base from J, leaving 9 bases between. The CDR3 sequence is 13 residues long. Library preparation tagged each individual cDNA molecule with a unique molecular identifier. Each CDR3 protein gets one entry after TCRdb re-called the RACE reads with MiXCR. This sample has 95,000 to 150,000 distinct CDR3 sequences, with 13% found just once. The source of the sample is a study of human T cells and chemical hapten exposure. Study at large: DPC at 2% was the sensitizing agent, placed on approximately 2 cm by approximately 2 cm of upper inner arm skin. After 6 days, upper back 0.01% DPC patch tests were scored. Overall study findings and caveats: Compared to controls, expanded TCRs made significantly more large clusters of similar CDR3s.

The time point is: pre-sensitization, week 0. Treatment described: therapeutic diphenylcyclopropenone sensitization with weekly scalp DPC. The specimen comprised whole blood, sampled in connection with sensitization to the hapten diphenylcyclopropenone (DPC). The V and J genes are TRBV12-3 or TRBV12-4 and TRBJ2-7, with D unresolved. This TCR came from a young woman with alopecia areata. Some clones in this sample may be carry-over from other donors' samples. The CDR3 here is CASSRIASYEQYF. The CDR3 DNA follows: TGTGCCAGCAGTCGTATCGCATCCTACGAGCAGTACTTC.